These 18 T cell receptor beta chains were all obtained from the same sample, sequenced in a study of OX40 agonist ivuxolimab in advanced cancers. Data came from immunoSEQ multiplex PCR; TCRdb stores just in-frame clones and leaves some out. Of fewer than 75,000 clones listed, over 75% are singletons. Sample: CD4+ or CD8+ T cells sorted from blood, taken in a trial of the OX40 agonist ivuxolimab. These receptor sequences come from an adult with an advanced solid tumor such as melanoma, head and neck, liver or kidney cancer.

This CDR3 reads CASSPMRLGELFF. The CDR3 DNA reads as TGTGCCAGCAGCCCTATGCGATTAGGGGAGCTGTTTTTT. The gene calls are TRBV5-4 and TRBJ2-2; D remains unclear. Trimming stripped 4 bases from V and 8 bases from J, with 12 bases between. Germline CDR1 SGHNT, CDR2 YYREEE (reference sequence). This CDR3 has 13 amino acids. The full variable domain, rest sourced from reference TRBV5-4 and TRBJ2-2, is ETGVTQSPTHLIKTRGQQVTLRCSSQSGHNTVSWYQQALGQGPQFIFQYYREEENGRGNFPPRFSGLQFPNYSSELNVNALELDDSALYLCASSPMRLGELFFGEGSRLTVL.

This rearrangement joins TRBV28 to TRBJ2-6; tentative D call: TRBD2 (6 bases). The V gene's germline CDR1 is MDHEN and CDR2 SYDVKM. Between the trimmed V and J ends, which lost 7 bases and 0 bases, there was a span of 13 bases. This CDR3 is 16 amino acids long. CDR3 nucleotide sequence: TGTGCCAGCACGGGACTCCCCACCTCTGGGGCCAACGTCCTGACTTTC. Protein: CASTGLPTSGANVLTF.

This clone was recorded a few times. The chain links TRBV11-2 to TRBJ2-3, with 14 bases fitting TRBD2. This CDR3 has 16 amino acids. In germline, CDR1 is SGHAT, CDR2 FQNNGV. V was clipped by 4 bases and J by 5 bases; unmatched bases: 5. CDR3 residues: CASSWEGLAGVDTQYF. The CDR3 nucleotides read TGTGCCAGCAGCTGGGAGGGACTAGCGGGAGTAGATACGCAGTATTTT.

This chain joins TRBV7-2 and TRBJ2-2, with D tentatively TRBD1 (7 bases). This CDR3 comprises 15 residues. In germline, CDR1 is SGHTA, CDR2 FQGNSA. The V end was cut by 4 bases, the J end by 3 bases, with 12 bases between. This chain's CDR3 is CASSYTGDYTGELFF. CDR3 coding DNA: TGTGCCAGCAGCTACACAGGGGACTACACCGGGGAGCTGTTTTTT.

This clone was counted between two and nine times. V is TRBV7-2 and J is TRBJ2-3; D not resolved. CDR3 length: 13 residues. Trimming removed 5 bases at V and 5 bases at J, with 11 bases between. Germline CDR1 is SGHTA and CDR2 is FQGNSA. In DNA form, the CDR3 reads TGTGCCAGCAGCGGAAGGGATGGAGATACGCAGTATTTT. This gives the protein CASSGRDGDTQYF.

The chain uses TRBV19 and TRBJ1-3; 9 positions agree with TRBD1. Germline values: CDR1 LNHDA, CDR2 SQIVND (reference sequence). The CDR3 covers 16 residues. Trimming took 6 bases from V and 0 from J; bases not matched to a gene: 6. CDR3 residues: CASSDTGGFSGNTIYF. CDR3 DNA sequence: TGTGCCAGTAGCGACACAGGGGGCTTCTCTGGAAACACCATATATTTT.

This clone was counted a few times. This chain uses TRBV2 with TRBJ2-3; 11 bases map to TRBD2. Germline-derived CDR1 and CDR2 are SNHLY and FYNNEI. The length of the CDR3 is 16 residues. Germline trimming cut 4 bases from V and 4 bases from J; bases unmatched to any gene: 7. The CDR3 bases are TGTGCCAGCAGTGGTACTAGCGGGGGCCTCCCAGATACGCAGTATTTT. It yields the protein CASSGTSGGLPDTQYF.

V gene TRBV7-2 combines with J gene TRBJ1-5, with D possibly being TRBD1 (5 bases). Germline assignment: CDR1 SGHTA and CDR2 FQGNSA. The CDR3 runs 14 residues. Trimming left V 1 base short and J 9 bases short, with 13 bases between. This CDR3 is CASSLVPGGSPQHF. The CDR3, as DNA: TGTGCCAGCAGCTTAGTCCCCGGGGGGTCGCCCCAGCATTTT.

The rearrangement links TRBV7-2 to TRBJ2-3, with TRBD2 matching over 7 bases. V was pared by 5 bases and J by 2 bases, with 1 base of the junction left unmatched. The CDR3 has 13 amino acids. Looked up from germline, CDR1 is SGHTA and CDR2 is FQGNSA. CDR3 residues: CASSGRATDTQYF. The CDR3 DNA reads as TGTGCCAGCAGCGGGAGGGCCACAGATACGCAGTATTTT. Full variable domain (outside the CDR3, taken from reference TRBV7-2 and TRBJ2-3): GAGVSQSPSNKVTEKGKDVELRCDPISGHTALYWYRQSLGQGLEFLIYFQGNSAPDKSGLPSDRFSAERTGGSVSTLTIQRTQQEDSAVYLCASSGRATDTQYFGPGTRLTVL.

The CDR3 nucleotides are TGTGCCAGCAGCTCCTCGGGAGAGCCCAATACCTACGAGCAGTACGTC. It translates to CASSSSGEPNTYEQYV. This sequence joins TRBV28 and TRBJ2-7; TRBD2 is a possible D gene (6 bases). In germline, CDR1 is MDHEN, CDR2 SYDVKM. V lost 6 bases to trimming and J lost 2 bases, with 20 bases between them. The CDR3 loop spans 16 amino acids.

CDR3 sequence (DNA): TGTGCCAGCAGACCACCAAGGGGCTATGGCTACACCTTC. The encoded protein is CASRPPRGYGYTF. The J gene is TRBJ1-2, the V gene TRBV28, with a weak D call TRBD1 (5 bases). CDR3 length equals 13 residues. The V end lost 6 bases, the J end lost 4 bases, and 12 bases lay between the germline ends. Germline CDR1 is MDHEN and CDR2 is SYDVKM.

The rearrangement joins TRBV6-1 to TRBJ2-7; 7 nucleotides match TRBD1. V lost 0 bases to trimming and J lost 1 base; unmatched junction nucleotides: 6. The CDR3 extends over 16 amino acids. Germline values: CDR1 MNHNS, CDR2 SASEGT. CDR3 amino acids: CASSEARDRASYEQYV. Written as DNA, the CDR3 is TGTGCCAGCAGTGAAGCGCGAGACAGGGCATCCTACGAGCAGTACGTC.

The chain joins TRBV10-1 to TRBJ2-1, with 7 bases lining up with TRBD2. V was pared by 8 bases and J by 3 bases, with 10 bases of the junction left unmatched. The CDR3 runs to 15 residues. Germline V gives CDR1 WNHNN, CDR2 SYGVQD (reference sequence). The CDR3: CASSGGGTFYNEQFF. CDR3 in DNA: TGCGCCAGCTCCGGCGGGGGTACCTTCTACAATGAGCAGTTCTTC.

The rearrangement joins TRBV7-2 to TRBJ2-1; 8 positions agree with TRBD2. Per germline, CDR1 SGHTA and CDR2 FQGNSA. The CDR3 extends over 15 amino acids. Trimming took 2 bases from V and 1 from J; bases not matched to a gene: 1. In DNA, the CDR3 is TGTGCCAGCAGCTTATCGGGGGGGTCCTACAATGAGCAGTTCTTC. Residues: CASSLSGGSYNEQFF.

V and J are TRBV25-1 and TRBJ1-3, with D unclear. The CDR3 is 14 amino acids. V lost 10 bases to trimming and J lost 0 bases, with 13 bases between them. The germline V gene has CDR1 MGHDK and CDR2 SYGVNS. CDR3 in DNA: TGTGCCACCTCAGGCCTAATCTCTGGAAACACCATATATTTT. Translating it yields CATSGLISGNTIYF.

This rearrangement joins TRBV7-3 to TRBJ2-3; D remains ambiguous. Trimming cost V 4 bases and J 6 bases, with 11 bases left between them. Germline CDR1 reads SGHTA; CDR2 reads FQGTGA. This CDR3 is built from 13 residues. The CDR3 loop reads CASSSSMGDTQYF. The CDR3 nucleotides read TGTGCCAGCAGCTCGAGTATGGGGGATACGCAGTATTTT.

This clone was recorded a few times. The CDR3, as DNA: TGTGCCAGCAGCTTGACAGGGACAGGGCTTAACTATGGCTACACCTTC. Amino acids: CASSLTGTGLNYGYTF. The V gene is TRBV5-4, the J gene TRBJ1-2; 9 bases fit TRBD1. In germline, CDR1 is SGHNT, CDR2 YYREEE (reference sequence). Unmatched junction bases numbered 5, after V lost 1 base and J lost 1 base. The CDR3 is 16 amino acids.

The chain couples TRBV13 to TRBJ2-7, with 8 bases lining up with TRBD1. The CDR3 length is 14 residues. Looked up from germline, CDR1 is PRHDT and CDR2 is FYEKMQ (reference sequence). The V and J ends lost 5 bases and 4 bases, in that order; junction bases with no gene match: 7. Here the CDR3 DNA reads TGTGCCAGCAGCCGACAGGGGTTCCCGTACGAGCAGTACTTC. This translates into CASSRQGFPYEQYF.